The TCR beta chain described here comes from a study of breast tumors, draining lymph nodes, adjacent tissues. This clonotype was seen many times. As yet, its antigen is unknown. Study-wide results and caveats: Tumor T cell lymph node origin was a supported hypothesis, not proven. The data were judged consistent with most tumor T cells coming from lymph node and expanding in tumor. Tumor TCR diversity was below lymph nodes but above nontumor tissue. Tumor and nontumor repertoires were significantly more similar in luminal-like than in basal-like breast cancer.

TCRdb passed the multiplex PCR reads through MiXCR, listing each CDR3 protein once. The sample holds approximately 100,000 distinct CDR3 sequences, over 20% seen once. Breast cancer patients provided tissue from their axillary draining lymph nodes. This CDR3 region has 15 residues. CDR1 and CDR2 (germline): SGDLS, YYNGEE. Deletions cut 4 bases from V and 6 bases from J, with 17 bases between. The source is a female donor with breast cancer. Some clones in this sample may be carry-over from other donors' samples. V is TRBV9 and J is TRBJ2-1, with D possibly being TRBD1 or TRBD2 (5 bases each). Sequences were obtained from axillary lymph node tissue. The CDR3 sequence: CASSIGTTGGNEQFF. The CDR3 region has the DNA TGTGCCAGCAGCATCGGGACCACTGGCGGCAATGAGCAGTTCTTC.